The sequence of this T cell receptor beta chain was determined in a study of cytomegalovirus exposure and HLA in healthy donors (dated by TCRdb to between 2016 and 2019). Some background on the complete study: According to an earlier analysis of 587 of the donors, some 170 million T cells yielded 95 million to 140 million unique TCR beta sequences and approximately 300 Gb of sequence data. An early release that covered some 640 HLA-typed donors contained about 290 gigabases of sequencing data and around 80 million unique TCR sequences. The genetic ancestry cluster associated with self-reported Caucasian donors included about 84% of the roughly 400 genotyped donors. The aim of the study was to test whether cataloging public T cell receptors could identify signatures of past pathogen exposure. The T cell repertoires of 666 subjects were profiled by immunosequencing and related to cytomegalovirus serostatus. A separate validation cohort of over 95 different subjects was used in addition to the approximately 640-subject first cohort. The study combined high-throughput TCR immunosequencing, statistical association of individual TCRs with disease status, and machine learning to predict cytomegalovirus infection status. A later analysis re-examined previously published TCR beta repertoires from about 670 donors and added high-resolution HLA genotyping to investigate patterns of TCR occurrence. Rather than using new phenotypic data, the later analysis identified candidate immune exposures from TCR beta sequences and from how often those sequences occurred across donors. An earlier analysis of approximately 580 of the donors used high-throughput TCR beta sequencing to judge whether each TCR beta V gene segment behaved as functional or pseudogenic. Donor age, sex, ethnicity and CMV serostatus were compiled alongside the repertoire data. A later genetic analysis took genome-wide SNP genotypes for about three fifths of the roughly 700 donors and used that subset as a discovery cohort. All discovery cohort repertoires had been generated on a single sequencing platform. Both class I and class II loci were covered by HLA typing, at four-digit resolution. Typing coverage varied by locus: roughly 629-640 donors for A, B, C, DRB1 and DQB1; approximately 560 for DQA1; over 600 for DPA1; roughly 450 for DPB1. Roughly five DR-DQ haplotypes were treated as single units for association and clustering because of strong linkage in the cohort. Among roughly 400 genotyped donors of the cohort, an average of approximately 220,000 unique TCR beta nucleotide sequences was sequenced per donor, of which about 19% were non-productive.

Overall study results and their limits: In a later analysis, most CMV-associated TCR beta chains were found to appear HLA-restricted, with HLA associations seemingly driven largely by CMV exposure. Linkage disequilibrium might explain the correlated functional status among segregating V segments, but an unknown experimental factor could not be excluded. In vitro tests confirmed that a few of the cytomegalovirus-associated TCR beta chains recognize cytomegalovirus antigens. In a later analysis, some 17,000 TCR beta sequences were associated with specific HLA alleles at a false discovery rate of 0.05. A later genetic analysis reported fewer N-insertions in productive TCRs among donors in an Asian-associated ancestry cluster than the roughly 700-donor mean. In the study, some 160 TCR beta chains were listed as associated with cytomegalovirus. The sequencing pipeline was judged likely to have produced a cluster of highly shared sequence variants as a technical artifact. The authors suggested that the approach could potentially be generalized to other disease states and immunological phenotypes. Some IMGT-functional V segments, including TRBV6-2 and TRBV6-3, could not be distinguished by the 87-base-pair reads and were therefore excluded. When HLA alleles, especially DR and DQ, strongly co-occurred, TCR associations were difficult to assign to individual alleles. Presence/absence analyses assumed roughly uniform sequencing depth across donors, an assumption that may not hold. In both the original and validation cohorts, the classifier was reported to diagnose cytomegalovirus status with high specificity and sensitivity. V-gene and J-gene trimming of TCR beta chains was associated with a missense DCLRE1C variant in a later genetic analysis, and the association was replicated in an independent cohort. Compared with equally common non-associated chains, HLA-associated TCR beta chains in a later analysis were more clonally expanded and had lower generation probabilities. The cohort was sequenced for TCR beta chains only, and without alpha or paired-chain data the features that could be detected were limited. Because HLA typing was missing for some donors at each locus, association tests included only the typed subset. The only immune exposure information available for the cohort was CMV serostatus. According to a later analysis, TCR association rates differed among HLA loci, with DRB1 alleles showing the most associated TCRs and HLA-C alleles showing the fewest. Most TCR sequences were seen in very few donors, while some public TCRs were found in many individuals. Because counts were too low, 15 to 20 rarely observed V segments, including chromosome 9 orphons, were excluded from the earlier analysis of about 500 of the donors. A further reported finding was that TCR beta sequences accurately predicted the HLA-A and HLA-B alleles for most subjects in the first cohort. An earlier analysis of some 560 of the donors showed that most TCR beta V segments appeared in productive rearrangements either about 90% or about 30% of the time, which broadly matched IMGT annotations. A later analysis reported that several top co-occurrence clusters appeared linked to parvovirus B19, influenza, CMV and Epstein-Barr virus.

A note on this clone: Its specific antigen is unknown. Base qualities are not recorded, but no much larger clone differs from it by a single base.

CDR1 and CDR2 are drawn from the germline V gene: SGHVS, FQNEAQ. The CDR3 runs 17 residues from the cysteine to the phenylalanine. Only CDR3 DNA remains: 51 bases, in frame from the first base. Trimming removed 4 bases from V and 1 base from J; the gene matches leave 12 bases unexplained. The method behind the library was the immunoSEQ multiplex PCR assay. For the multiplex PCR, a mixture combining 60 forward primers for TCR Vbeta segments and 13 reverse primers for TCR Jbeta segments was used. Amplification of the CDR3 region of rearranged TCR beta genes was performed with a multiplex PCR assay on genomic DNA. The amplified TCR beta libraries were sequenced on the Illumina HiSeq System as 87-base-pair reads. Processing in the source paper ran as follows. A later analysis tallied 75 million to 95 million unique TCR beta chains across the 666 repertoires, and about 12 million of those chains were shared by two or more donors. Raw reads were error-corrected and collapsed into unique sequences with a nearest-neighbor algorithm that merged closely related sequences to remove PCR and sequencing errors. Alignment of CDR3 sequences to IMGT reference sequences was used to assign V, D and J gene segments. Each retained sequence needed at least a six-nucleotide match to both a V gene segment and a J gene segment. A rearrangement counted as productive if the CDR3 had no stop codons and remained in frame with V and J, and every other rearrangement counted as non-productive. Following IMGT convention, CDR3 was defined as the stretch from the second conserved V-encoded cysteine to the conserved J-encoded phenylalanine. The earlier analysis of roughly 590 of the donors excluded any sequence lacking an unambiguous match to a single V gene segment. In an earlier analysis of roughly 500 of the donors, V segments were called functional above 56.7% productive rearrangements and were called segregating when the between-donor standard deviation exceeded 5%. A statistical classification framework was developed to diagnose cytomegalovirus status using the catalog of TCR beta chain sequences. In a later analysis, V and J genes were assigned by comparing TCR nucleotide sequences against IMGT/GENE-DB human TR gene sequences. In a later analysis, CDR3 sequences and most-parsimonious VDJ recombination scenarios were assigned using the TCRdist pipeline. In a later analysis, each TCR beta chain was defined by its CDR3 amino acid sequence together with its V-gene family, and reads lacking a unique V-gene family were excluded. In a later analysis, several hundred highly shared, low-generation-probability nucleotide sequences were removed to address suspected cross-contamination and a sequencing artifact. In a later analysis, a clonal expansion index for each public chain was calculated from normalized within-repertoire ranks of inferred template counts. In a later analysis, generation probabilities were computed using a VDJ recombination model fitted to out-of-frame rearrangements, and the results were checked against IGoR. Hypergeometric tests were used in a later analysis to score TCR-TCR, TCR-HLA and TCR-CMV co-occurrence, with a repertoire-size bias correction applied to the TCR pairs. False discovery rates were estimated in a later analysis by permuting HLA or CMV assignments 20 times. In a later analysis, co-occurring TCRs were grouped with DBSCAN, and TCRdist sequence similarity was added when clustering was performed within HLA-allele-positive subsets. Repertoires with fewer than 30,000 or more than 120,000 public chains were left out of co-occurrence clustering, as were about 5 repertoires with anomalous nucleotide sharing. As stored in TCRdb, this immuneACCESS dataset retains in-frame rearrangements with V and J assigned. A fraction of the clones does not appear; measured against another copy, unresolved V genes explain less than half of the discrepancy, and the remainder lacks a known reason. That table gives V, J and clone size, and the DNA gave D and trimming. The sample data list about 110,000 clones, and about 68% of these were observed just once. The biggest ten clones account for roughly 4.2% of the sample.

The cohort consisted of 666 healthy bone marrow donors. At the time of sampling, every cohort member was nominally healthy, though immune exposures that went unrecorded were likely present. The donor tested CMV seropositive, placing the donor among the 290 or so seropositive members of the cohort. Each donor provided a peripheral blood sample, and peripheral blood mononuclear cells were used for TCR beta sequencing. The Qiagen DNeasy Blood Extraction Kit was used to extract genomic DNA from the blood cell samples. The sequencing input was PBMCs. The chain joins TRBV7-8 to TRBJ2-5, with 7 bases in between that match TRBD2. This clonotype was sampled from a woman in her 40s in good health and CMV-seropositive. CDR3 sequence: CASSSSWSSGPQETQYF. The nucleotide sequence reads TGTGCCAGCAGCTCCTCTTGGTCTAGCGGACCCCAAGAGACCCAGTACTTC. Outside the CDR3, residues come from the reference TRBV7-8 and TRBJ2-5 proteins, so the full variable domain is: GAGVSQSPRYKVAKRGQDVALRCDPISGHVSLFWYQQALGQGPEFLTYFQNEAQLDKSGLPSDRFFAERPEGSVSTLKIQRTQQEDSAVYLCASSSSWSSGPQETQYFGPGTRLLVL.